Listed below are T cell receptor beta chains from one sample, sequenced in a study of Ad26.COV2.S vaccination and SARS-CoV-2 variants. Generated by immunoSEQ multiplex PCR, the TCRdb table keeps only in-frame clones and is missing some. The data hold about 410,000 clones, with approximately 91% observed a single time. Sample: peripheral blood, taken in a trial of Ad26.COV2.S vaccine versus placebo. The receptor source for this set is a person between 18 and 60 years old who received the Ad26.COV2.S COVID-19 vaccine or a placebo. Each CDR3 is given with its conserved first and last residue. A D gene is named only where the DNA matches it firmly. Clone size appears in some rows only: once, few, many, or a class for an expanded clone.

v_call	d_call	clone_size	j_call	cdr3_nt	cdr3_aa
TRBV12-3/TRBV12-4	.	.	TRBJ1-1	TGTGCCAGCAGTTTAAGGGTTACTGAAGCTTTCTTT	CASSLRVTEAFF
TRBV19	.	once	TRBJ1-3	TGTGCCAGTAGTCCCCTGACGCCTAGCTCTGGAAACACCATATATTTT	CASSPLTPSSGNTIYF
TRBV10-3	TRBD2	once	TRBJ2-2	TGTGCCATCAGTCACTCTAGCGGGGGGCAGGCGAACACCGGGGAGCTGTTTTTT	CAISHSSGGQANTGELFF
TRBV6-6	TRBD2	.	TRBJ2-3	TGTGCCAGCAGCTACCGGCGGGAGGATACGCAGTATTTT	CASSYRREDTQYF
TRBV7-6	.	.	TRBJ2-5	TGTGCCAGCAGCTTAGGAGCCGGGGCCCAAGAGACCCAGTACTTC	CASSLGAGAQETQYF
TRBV7-2	.	.	TRBJ2-2	TGTGCCAGCAGCTTAGTTTCCGGGAGAGACACCGGGGAGCTGTTTTTT	CASSLVSGRDTGELFF
TRBV27	.	many	TRBJ1-1	TGTGCCAGCAGTTTATCAGGGACCAACACTGAAGCTTTCTTT	CASSLSGTNTEAFF
TRBV6-1	.	.	TRBJ2-7	TGTGCCAGCAGTGAATTTCTGGGGGGCAGCGCCTACGAGCAGTACTTC	CASSEFLGGSAYEQYF
TRBV5-1	.	.	TRBJ2-2	TGCGCCAGCAACTGGGGGCCTAACACCGGGGAGCTGTTTTTT	CASNWGPNTGELFF
TRBV6-2/TRBV6-3	.	.	TRBJ2-7	TGTGCCAGCAGTTACCTGAGTCGGGACGAGCAGTACTTC	CASSYLSRDEQYF
TRBV12-5	.	.	TRBJ2-1	TGTGCTAGTGGTTTGGTCAATGAGCAGTTCTTC	CASGLVNEQFF